This T cell receptor (beta chain) came from a study of T-cell reconstitution after alpha-beta-depleted transplantation in children. On this clonotype itself: Its antigen is still unknown.

Using unique molecular identifiers, the investigators prepared the TCRbeta library. Via MiXCR, TCRdb re-called the PCR reads, giving one row per CDR3 protein. The sample has 500,000 to 650,000 distinct CDR3 sequences, 10% to 15% seen once. General study results and limits: Surviving recipient T cells and intrathymic progenitors accounted for some patients' high TCRbeta diversity at day 60. Most T-cell counts and diversity one year after the transplant came from T cells that were newly produced. By about two months after transplant, alpha-beta T cells reportedly arose from several hundred graft clones that had expanded.

CDR1 and CDR2 (germline): MNHEY, SVGAGI. This CDR3 contains 13 residues. V was shortened by 2 bases and J by 7 bases, with 11 bases between the two germline ends. The sample consisted of PBMCs, mostly from graft donor cells, taken 360 days after TCRalphabeta/CD19-depleted stem cell transplant. The clonotype was recovered from a male patient aged 10-17 years who had a stem cell transplant for acute myeloid leukemia, so the T cells may come from the graft donor. This chain connects TRBV6-5 to TRBJ2-5; D unresolved. The CDR3 DNA sequence: TGTGCCAGCAGTTACAGGACCCAGTTGACCCAGTACTTC. It translates to CASSYRTQLTQYF.